The sequence of this T cell receptor (beta chain) was determined in a study of cytotoxic CD8 clonotypes in ibrutinib-treated CLL. On this clone itself: Its antigen is undetermined.

CDR3 length: 15 residues. Trimming shortened V by 4 bases and J by 14 bases, and 21 bases separated the two germline ends. Per germline, CDR1 MGHDK and CDR2 SYGVNS. General observations from the study: Public clonotypes (which were uncommon) either contracted or remained stable on treatment. The clonality went up when patients responded to ibrutinib and dropped back toward baseline at progression.

Target depth was 1 in 200,000 to 1 in 1 million T cells, about 10x per clonotype. Measured with immunoSEQ multiplex PCR; TCRdb has only the in-frame clones, and not every one. The table records 130,000 to 150,000 clones, about 80% of them present only once. The source material was PBMCs, sampled after 12 months of ibrutinib treatment. This receptor was obtained from a human donor with chronic lymphocytic leukemia. The chain joins TRBV25-1 to TRBJ2-6; perhaps TRBD1 as D (6 bases). The CDR3 DNA is TGTGCCAGCAGTGGCCGGGACATCAATACAATATTCCTGACTTTC. This encodes CASSGRDINTIFLTF. The entire variable domain, with the rest obtained from reference TRBV25-1 and TRBJ2-6, is as follows: EADIYQTPRYLVIGTGKKITLECSQTMGHDKMYWYQQDPGMELHLIHYSYGVNSTEKGDLSSESTVSRIRTEHFPLTLESARPSHTSQYLCASSGRDINTIFLTFGAGSRLTVL.